The clone carrying this T cell receptor (beta chain) was observed many times. The source of the sample is a study of T cells in Graves' hyperthyroidism and ophthalmopathy. Diagnoses used clinical symptoms, serum thyroxine and TRAb, thyroid ultrasound and orbital computed tomography. TCR beta CDR3 regions were amplified from RNA transcripts. HTBI primers were the set used in a first-round RT-PCR of the TCR CDR3. TCRdb reprocessed the multiplex PCR reads via MiXCR and lists one record per CDR3 protein. The sample yields roughly 420,000 distinct CDR3 sequences, approximately 13% seen once. V gave up 2 bases and J gave up 1 base, with 11 bases separating them. The CDR3 extends over 14 amino acids. The germline CDR1 and CDR2 sequences are DFQATT and SNEGSKA (reference sequence).

Source material: blood. The rearrangement joins TRBV20-1 to TRBJ2-5; TRBD2 might be the D (5 bases). The receptor's source is a woman under 30 with Graves' hyperthyroidism. CDR3 DNA sequence: TGCAGTGCTAGACCCGGGGTCGGCCAAGAGACCCAGTACTTC. Translated: CSARPGVGQETQYF.